This record covers a single T cell receptor (beta chain). The CDR3 extends over 13 amino acids. The data originate from a study of blood T cell repertoires in COVID-19. TCRdb keeps only in-frame clones here, not all; method: immunoSEQ multiplex PCR. The sample lists approximately 100,000 clones, approximately 90% occurring once. The TCR was taken from a man in his sixties with acute or convalescent COVID-19. Sequencing was carried out using peripheral blood. The chain uses TRBV12-3 or TRBV12-4 and TRBJ2-3, with D perhaps matching TRBD2 (6 bases). CDR3 DNA: TGTACAACTAGCCGGATATTTACAGATACGCAGTATTTT. Protein: CTTSRIFTDTQYF.